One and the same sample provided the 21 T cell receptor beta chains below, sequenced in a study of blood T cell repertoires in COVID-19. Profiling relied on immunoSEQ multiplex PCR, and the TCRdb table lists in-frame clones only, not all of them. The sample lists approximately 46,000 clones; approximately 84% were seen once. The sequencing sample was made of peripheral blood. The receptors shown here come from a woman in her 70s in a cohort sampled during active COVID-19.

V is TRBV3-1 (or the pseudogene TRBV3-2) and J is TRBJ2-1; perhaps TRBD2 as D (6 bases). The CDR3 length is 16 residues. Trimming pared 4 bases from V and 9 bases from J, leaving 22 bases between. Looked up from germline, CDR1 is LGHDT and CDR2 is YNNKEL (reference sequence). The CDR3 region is CASSPNSATSGREQFF. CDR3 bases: TGTGCCAGCAGCCCAAACTCCGCGACTAGTGGCCGTGAGCAGTTCTTC.

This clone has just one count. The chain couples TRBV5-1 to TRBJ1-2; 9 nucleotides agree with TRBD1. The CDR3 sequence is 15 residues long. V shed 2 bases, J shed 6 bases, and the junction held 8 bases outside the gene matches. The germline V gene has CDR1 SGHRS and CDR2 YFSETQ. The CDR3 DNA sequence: TGCGCCAGCAGCTTCACAGGGGGCGCTCTAGATGGCTACACCTTC. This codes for CASSFTGGALDGYTF.

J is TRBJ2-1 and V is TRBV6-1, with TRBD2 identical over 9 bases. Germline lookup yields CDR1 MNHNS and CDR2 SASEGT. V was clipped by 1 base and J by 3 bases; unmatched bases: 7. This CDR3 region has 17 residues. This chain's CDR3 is CASSEVVGTSSYNEQFF. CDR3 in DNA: TGTGCCAGCAGTGAAGTTGTAGGGACTAGCAGCTACAATGAGCAGTTCTTC.

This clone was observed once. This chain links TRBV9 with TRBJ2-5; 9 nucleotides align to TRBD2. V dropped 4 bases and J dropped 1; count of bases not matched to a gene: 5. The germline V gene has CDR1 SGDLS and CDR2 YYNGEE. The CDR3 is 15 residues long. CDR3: CASSPQRGVQETQYF. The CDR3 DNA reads TGTGCCAGCAGCCCACAGCGGGGGGTCCAAGAGACCCAGTACTTC.

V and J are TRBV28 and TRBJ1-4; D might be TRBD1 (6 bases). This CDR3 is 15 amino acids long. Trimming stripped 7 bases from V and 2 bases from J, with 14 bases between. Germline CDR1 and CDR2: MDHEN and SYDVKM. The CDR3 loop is CASKPTGLTNEKLFF. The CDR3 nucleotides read TGTGCCAGCAAACCAACAGGGTTGACTAATGAAAAACTGTTTTTT.

CDR3 in DNA: TGTGCCAGCGGAGTTTTGGCATATAGCAATCAGCCCCAGCATTTT. Translated, it gives CASGVLAYSNQPQHF. The chain links TRBV3-1 (or the pseudogene TRBV3-2) to TRBJ1-5; D is undetermined. Germline CDR1 LGHDT, CDR2 YNNKEL (reference sequence). This CDR3 spans 15 amino acids. Trimming shortened V by 8 bases and J by 0 bases, and 14 bases separated the two germline ends.

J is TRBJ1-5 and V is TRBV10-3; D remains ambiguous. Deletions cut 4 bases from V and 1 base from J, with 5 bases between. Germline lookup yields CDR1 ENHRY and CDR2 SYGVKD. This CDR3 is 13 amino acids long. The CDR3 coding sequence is TGTGCCATCAGTGCCGTAAGCAATCAGCCCCAGCATTTT. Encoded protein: CAISAVSNQPQHF.

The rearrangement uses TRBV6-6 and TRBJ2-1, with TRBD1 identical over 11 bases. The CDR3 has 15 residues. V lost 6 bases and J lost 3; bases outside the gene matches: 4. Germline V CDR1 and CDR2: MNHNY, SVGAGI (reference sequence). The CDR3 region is CASRPGQGGYNEQFF. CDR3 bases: TGTGCCAGCAGGCCGGGACAGGGGGGCTACAATGAGCAGTTCTTC.

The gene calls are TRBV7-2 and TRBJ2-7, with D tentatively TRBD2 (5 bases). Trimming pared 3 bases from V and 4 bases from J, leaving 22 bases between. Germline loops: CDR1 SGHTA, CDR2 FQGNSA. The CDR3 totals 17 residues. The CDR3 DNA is TGTGCCAGCAGCTTCGGGTTCCGACTGAGGGATCGTTACGAGCAGTACTTC. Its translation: CASSFGFRLRDRYEQYF. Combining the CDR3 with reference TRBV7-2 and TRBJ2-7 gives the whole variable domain GAGVSQSPSNKVTEKGKDVELRCDPISGHTALYWYRQSLGQGLEFLIYFQGNSAPDKSGLPSDRFSAERTGGSVSTLTIQRTQQEDSAVYLCASSFGFRLRDRYEQYFGPGTRLTVT.

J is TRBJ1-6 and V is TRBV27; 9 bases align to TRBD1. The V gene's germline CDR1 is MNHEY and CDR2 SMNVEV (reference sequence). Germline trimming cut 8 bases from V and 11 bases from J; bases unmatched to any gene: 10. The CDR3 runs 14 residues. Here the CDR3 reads CASRWGQGNPPLHF. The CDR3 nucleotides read TGTGCCAGCCGGTGGGGACAGGGCAATCCACCCCTCCACTTT.

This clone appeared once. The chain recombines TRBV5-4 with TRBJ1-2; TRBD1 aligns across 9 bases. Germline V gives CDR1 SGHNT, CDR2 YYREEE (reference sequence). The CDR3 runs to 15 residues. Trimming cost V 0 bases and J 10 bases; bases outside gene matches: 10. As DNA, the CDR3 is TGTGCCAGCAGCTTGGCTCAGACAGGGGGATCGATCTACACCTTC. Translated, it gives CASSLAQTGGSIYTF.

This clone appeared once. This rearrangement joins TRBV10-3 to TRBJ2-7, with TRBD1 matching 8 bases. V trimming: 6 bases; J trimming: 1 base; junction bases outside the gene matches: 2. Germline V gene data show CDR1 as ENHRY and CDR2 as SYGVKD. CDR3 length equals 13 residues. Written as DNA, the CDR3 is TGTGCCATCAGGGACAGGGAGTCCTACGAGCAGTACTTC. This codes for CAIRDRESYEQYF.

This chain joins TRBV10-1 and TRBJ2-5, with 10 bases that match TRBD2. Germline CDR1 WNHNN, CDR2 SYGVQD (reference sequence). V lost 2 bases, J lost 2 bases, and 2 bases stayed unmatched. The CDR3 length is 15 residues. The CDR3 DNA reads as TGCGCCAGCAGTGAGGGACTAGCGGTTCAAGAGACCCAGTACTTC. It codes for CASSEGLAVQETQYF.

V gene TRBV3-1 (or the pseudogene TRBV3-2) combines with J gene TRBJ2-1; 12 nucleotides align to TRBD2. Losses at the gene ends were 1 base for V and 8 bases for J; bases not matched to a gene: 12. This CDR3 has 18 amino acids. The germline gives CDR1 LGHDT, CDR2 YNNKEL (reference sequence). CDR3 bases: TGTGCCAGCAGCCAAGTGGGGGGGAGACTAGCGGGAGTACATGAGCAGTTCTTC. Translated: CASSQVGGRLAGVHEQFF.

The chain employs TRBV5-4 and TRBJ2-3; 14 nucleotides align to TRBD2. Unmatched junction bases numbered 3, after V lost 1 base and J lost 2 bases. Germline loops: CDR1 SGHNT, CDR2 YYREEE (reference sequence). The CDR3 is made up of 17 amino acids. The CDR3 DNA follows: TGTGCCAGCAGCTTGAGACTAGCGGGAGGGTTCACAGATACGCAGTATTTT. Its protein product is CASSLRLAGGFTDTQYF. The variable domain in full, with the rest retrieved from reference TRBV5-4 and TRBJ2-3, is ETGVTQSPTHLIKTRGQQVTLRCSSQSGHNTVSWYQQALGQGPQFIFQYYREEENGRGNFPPRFSGLQFPNYSSELNVNALELDDSALYLCASSLRLAGGFTDTQYFGPGTRLTVL.

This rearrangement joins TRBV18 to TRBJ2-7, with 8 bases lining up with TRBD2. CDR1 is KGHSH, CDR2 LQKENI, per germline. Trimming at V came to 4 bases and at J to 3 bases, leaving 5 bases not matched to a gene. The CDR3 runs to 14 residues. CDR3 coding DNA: TGTGCCAGCTCACTGTCCGGGACTAGCTACGAGCAGTACTTC. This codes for CASSLSGTSYEQYF.

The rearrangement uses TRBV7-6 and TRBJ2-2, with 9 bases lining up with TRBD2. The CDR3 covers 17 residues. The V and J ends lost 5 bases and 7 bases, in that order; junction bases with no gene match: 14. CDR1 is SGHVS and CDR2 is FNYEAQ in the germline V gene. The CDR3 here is CASSPKVAGGPGGELFF. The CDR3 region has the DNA TGTGCCAGCAGCCCGAAGGTTGCGGGAGGGCCGGGCGGGGAGCTGTTTTTT.

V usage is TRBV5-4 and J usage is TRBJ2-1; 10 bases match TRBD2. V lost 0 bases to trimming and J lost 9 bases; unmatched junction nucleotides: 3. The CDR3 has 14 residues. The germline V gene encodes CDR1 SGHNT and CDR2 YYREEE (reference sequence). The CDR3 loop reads CASSLGLAGFEQFF. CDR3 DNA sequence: TGTGCCAGCAGCTTGGGACTAGCGGGTTTTGAGCAGTTCTTC.

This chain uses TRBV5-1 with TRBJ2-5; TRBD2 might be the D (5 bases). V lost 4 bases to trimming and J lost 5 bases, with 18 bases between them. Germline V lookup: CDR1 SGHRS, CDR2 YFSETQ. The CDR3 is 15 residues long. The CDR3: CASSLLGGSGETQYF. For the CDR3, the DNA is TGCGCCAGCAGCCTCCTAGGTGGGAGTGGTGAGACCCAGTACTTC.

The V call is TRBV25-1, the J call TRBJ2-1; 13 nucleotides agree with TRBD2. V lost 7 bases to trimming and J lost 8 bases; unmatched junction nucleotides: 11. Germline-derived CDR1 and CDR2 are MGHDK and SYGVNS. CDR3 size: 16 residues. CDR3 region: CASTGLAGAVLHEQFF. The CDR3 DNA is TGTGCCAGCACCGGACTAGCGGGAGCGGTTCTCCATGAGCAGTTCTTC.

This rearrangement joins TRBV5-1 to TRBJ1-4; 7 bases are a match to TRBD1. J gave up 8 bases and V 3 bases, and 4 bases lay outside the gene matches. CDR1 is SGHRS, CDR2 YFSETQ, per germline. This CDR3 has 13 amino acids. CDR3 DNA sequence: TGCGCCAGCAGCTGGGACAGTCCGGAAAAACTGTTTTTT. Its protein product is CASSWDSPEKLFF.